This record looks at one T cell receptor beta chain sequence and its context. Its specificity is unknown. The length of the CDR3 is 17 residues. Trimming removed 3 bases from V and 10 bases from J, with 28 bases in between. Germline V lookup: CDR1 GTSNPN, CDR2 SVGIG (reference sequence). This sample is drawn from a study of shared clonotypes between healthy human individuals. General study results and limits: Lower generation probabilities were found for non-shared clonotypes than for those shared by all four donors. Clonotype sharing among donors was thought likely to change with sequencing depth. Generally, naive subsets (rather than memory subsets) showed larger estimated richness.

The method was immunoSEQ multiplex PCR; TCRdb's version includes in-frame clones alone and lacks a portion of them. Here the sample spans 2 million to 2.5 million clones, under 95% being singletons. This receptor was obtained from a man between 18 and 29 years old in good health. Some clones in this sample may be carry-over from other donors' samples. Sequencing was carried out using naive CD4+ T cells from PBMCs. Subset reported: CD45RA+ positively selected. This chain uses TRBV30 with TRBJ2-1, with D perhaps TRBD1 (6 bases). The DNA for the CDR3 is TGTGCCTGGAGGGAAAACTCCGGAGGCAGGGGCCTATGGGAGCAGTTCTTC. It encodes CAWRENSGGRGLWEQFF.